This paragraph reports one T cell receptor beta chain. This specimen belongs to a study of cytomegalovirus exposure and HLA in healthy donors. Study as a whole: Assignment to the Caucasian-associated ancestry cluster applied to more than 75% of the approximately 390 genotyped donors.

The PCR contained 60 Vbeta and 13 Jbeta primers. The method was immunoSEQ multiplex PCR; TCRdb's version includes in-frame clones alone and lacks a portion of them. This sample carries about 140,000 clones, 75% of them seen once, and the ten largest clones take over 9%. Looked up from germline, CDR1 is KGHSH and CDR2 is LQKENI. With 6 bases removed from V and 2 bases from J, the gap between germline ends came to 12 bases. The CDR3 totals 14 residues. V usage is TRBV18 and J usage is TRBJ2-3, with D perhaps matching TRBD1 (7 bases). Sequenced input: PBMCs. This sequence originates from a man aged 18 to 30 in good health and CMV-seropositive. CDR3 residues: CASSSGGLTDTQYF. As DNA, the CDR3 is TGTGCCAGCTCCTCAGGGGGGCTCACAGATACGCAGTATTTT.